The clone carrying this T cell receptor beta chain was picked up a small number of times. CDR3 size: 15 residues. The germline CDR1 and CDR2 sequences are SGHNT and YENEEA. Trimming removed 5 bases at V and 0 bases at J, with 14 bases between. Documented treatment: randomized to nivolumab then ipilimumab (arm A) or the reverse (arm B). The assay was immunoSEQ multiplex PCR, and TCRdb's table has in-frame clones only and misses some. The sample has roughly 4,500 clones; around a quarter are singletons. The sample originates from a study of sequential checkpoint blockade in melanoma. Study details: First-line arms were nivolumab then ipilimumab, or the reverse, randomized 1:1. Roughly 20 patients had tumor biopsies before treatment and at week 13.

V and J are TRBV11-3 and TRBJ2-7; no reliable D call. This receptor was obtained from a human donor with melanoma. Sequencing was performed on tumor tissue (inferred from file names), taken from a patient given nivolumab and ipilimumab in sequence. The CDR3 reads CASSPQLSSSYEQYF. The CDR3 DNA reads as TGTGCCAGCAGCCCTCAGCTTTCAAGCTCCTACGAGCAGTACTTC.